This is a list of T cell receptor beta chains from one sample in a study of Ad26.COV2.S vaccination and SARS-CoV-2 variants. Sequenced by immunoSEQ multiplex PCR; TCRdb stores in-frame clones only, minus some. The sample comprises hundreds of thousands of clones, 89% of which are singletons, and approximately 1.5% rests with the top ten. The source material was peripheral blood, sampled in a trial of Ad26.COV2.S vaccine versus placebo. These receptors were taken from a person aged 18-60 years who received the Ad26.COV2.S COVID-19 vaccine or a placebo. Both conserved end residues are part of each CDR3. Fields, in order: CDR3 protein, CDR3 DNA, V gene, clone size, D gene, J gene. The D gene is left open where the match is weak. Clone size is not always given. Where it is, it says once, few, many or a class for expanded clones.

CASRIIETFHEQYF TGTGCCAGCAGAATTATAGAGACGTTCCACGAGCAGTACTTC TRBV6-5 once . TRBJ2-7
CASSGRGPISGANVLTF TGTGCCAGTAGTGGGCGGGGGCCGATCTCTGGGGCCAACGTCCTGACTTTC TRBV19 few . TRBJ2-6
CASSYGASGFTGELFF TGTGCCAGCAGTTACGGAGCTAGCGGGTTCACCGGGGAGCTGTTTTTT TRBV6-2/TRBV6-3 . TRBD2 TRBJ2-2
CASSPSGRSNTGELFF TGTGCCAGCAGCCCGTCGGGACGTTCGAACACCGGGGAGCTGTTTTTT TRBV7-3 . . TRBJ2-2
CASSLRITSGTGELFF TGTGCCAGCAGCCTGAGGATAACTAGCGGGACCGGGGAGCTGTTTTTT TRBV3-1/TRBV3-2 . TRBD2 TRBJ2-2
CASSSDRFYEQYF TGTGCCAGCAGCTCGGACAGGTTCTACGAGCAGTACTTC TRBV7-9 . TRBD1 TRBJ2-7
CASSQNRALVYF TGTGCCAGCAGCCAGAACAGGGCGTTGGTGTACTTC TRBV3-1/TRBV3-2 . . TRBJ2-7
CASSPYVEAPNTEAFF TGTGCCAGCAGCCCTTACGTGGAGGCCCCGAACACTGAAGCTTTCTTT TRBV14 . . TRBJ1-1
CAGSLREGTEAFF TGTGCCGGCAGTTTACGTGAAGGCACTGAAGCTTTCTTT TRBV27 . . TRBJ1-1
CASRRLGLATDTQYF TGTGCCAGCAGAAGACTAGGGCTGGCCACAGATACGCAGTATTTT TRBV6-5 . . TRBJ2-3
CASSLEPDRETQYF TGTGCCAGCAGCTTAGAGCCGGACAGGGAGACCCAGTACTTC TRBV11-2 . TRBD1 TRBJ2-5
CASSLDPSSTDTQYF TGCGCCAGCAGCTTGGACCCCTCGAGCACAGATACGCAGTATTTT TRBV5-1 . . TRBJ2-3
CASSIPQGERETQYF TGTGCCAGTAGTATTCCACAGGGGGAAAGAGAGACCCAGTACTTC TRBV19 . TRBD1 TRBJ2-5
CASRDRDLGYTF TGTGCCAGCAGGGACAGGGACCTTGGCTACACCTTC TRBV21-1 few . TRBJ1-2
CASSSRTSGRNYEQFF TGTGCCAGCAGTTCGCGGACTAGCGGGAGAAACTATGAGCAGTTCTTC TRBV6-5 . TRBD2 TRBJ2-1
CASSPQRGSYNEQFF TGTGCCAGCAGCCCCCAACGAGGCAGCTACAATGAGCAGTTCTTC TRBV7-9 . . TRBJ2-1
CASSGRDSRGPLHF TGTGCCAGCAGCGGGCGAGATTCCAGGGGACCCCTCCACTTT TRBV9 . . TRBJ1-6
CASSYEGVDGGNEQFF TGTGCCAGCAGTTACGAGGGAGTGGATGGAGGGAATGAGCAGTTCTTC TRBV6-5 . . TRBJ2-1